This T cell receptor beta chain was sequenced during a study of blood T cells in healthy people across ages (dated by TCRdb to between 2015 and 2017). Notes on the research overall: In model experiments, template switching captured about one uniquely barcoded TCR beta cDNA molecule for every two T cells. Age-related changes in TCR beta repertoire diversity were measured in the study by deep sequencing normalized with unique cDNA molecular identifiers. The donors were divided into four age groups: young (average roughly 15 years), middle-aged (about 41), aged (around 67) and long-lived (82). Two additional independent replicas of 1 million unique cDNA reads from the same blood draw were analyzed for two donors (one aged 18 to 30 and one aged 80 or older).

Donors were 39 systemically healthy Caucasian individuals from Russia aged 6 to 90 years. Roughly 11 milliliters of peripheral blood were drawn from each donor into EDTA-treated Vacutainer tubes. Ficoll-Paque density-gradient centrifugation was used to isolate PBMCs, with at least 6.5 million per sample. Total RNA was extracted from PBMCs with Trizol reagent, with at least 6 micrograms obtained per sample. The percentages of naive CD45RAhigh/CD27high T cells were determined by flow cytometry on a PBMC aliquot from every donor. With regard to this clonotype: Its antigen remains unidentified. No base quality values were provided; no much bigger clone lies one nucleotide off.

CDR1 SEHNR and CDR2 FQNEAQ are derived from the germline V gene (reference sequence). The trim is 4 bases for V and 8 bases for J, with a gap of 14 bases between the germline ends. Including the terminal cysteine and phenylalanine, the CDR3 comprises 14 residues. The entry retains the CDR3 DNA only, 42 bases that are in frame from base 1. Overall results and qualifications from the work: Observed TCR beta diversity per million T cells fell roughly linearly with age, and a significant reduction was already apparent by age roughly 40. Bulk unsorted PBMC profiling prevented conclusive comparison of naive and antigen-experienced compartments. Estimates of total diversity from one million sequenced T cells were regarded as lower bounds and underestimates. The long-lived group showed more naive CD4+ T cells, fewer expanded clones and increased TCR diversity than the aged group, suggesting age selection. Observed TCR beta diversity correlated strongly with the percentage of naive T cells measured by flow cytometry. Donor CMV infection status was unknown, potentially confounding age-related changes in expanded clonotypes.

Library prep was done by 5' RACE. Sequenced using an Illumina HiSeq 2500. A second PCR of about 7 to 12 cycles was performed with a sample-barcoded 5' primer and a J-beta primer mix. Each TCR beta cDNA molecule received a unique molecular identifier from a template-switch 5' adaptor carrying 12 random nucleotides. Each sample yielded at least 3 million CDR3-containing paired-end reads. The Mint cDNA synthesis kit, primed by a TRBC-specific oligonucleotide, was used to synthesize first-strand cDNA from all RNA. All cDNA was treated with uracil-DNA glycosylase and then went through a first 18-cycle PCR with the universal primers M1SS and BC2_uni_R. In the paper's pipeline: For normalization, 1 million high-quality reads were randomly selected from each sample, with every read carrying a distinct molecular identifier. Instead of being binned into consensus sequences, reads that shared molecular identifiers were thrown out. MiTCR, set to a Q25 quality threshold and the strictest error-elimination algorithm, was used for CDR3 identification, clonotype clustering and error correction. A nonparametric unseen species model with Euler transformation was used to estimate a lower bound on total TCR beta diversity. In TCRdb, the public reads were trimmed at Q25 with fastp and aligned with MiXCR, with productive beta chains retained. Each record represents a unique CDR3 protein, reported with the most common genes and DNA among its rows. What appears here as the V and J calls and clone size reflects TCRdb's work, not the paper's. The sample table shows over 450,000 distinct CDR3 sequences, and 24% are seen once. The ten largest clones take up 7.5% to 9% of the sample.

This sample was shared with a second study, whose subject was T cells of mothers and their children. As described in the second report: Donors were nine systemically healthy Caucasian individuals: three mothers and their six children. cDNA synthesis used all of the extracted RNA, with around 1.6 ug of RNA in each 15 ul reaction. In the second PCR, the M1S primer introduced both the sample barcodes and 2-4 random nucleotides. Over 8.5 million TCR beta CDR3 reads were obtained for each mother, and 2.7 million or so reads were obtained for each child. Thymic selection shapes the output of TCR recombination in a similar way in related and unrelated pairs, and inherited differences have a minor effect. Normalized repertoire overlap in related mother-child pairs was always slightly higher than in unrelated mother-child pairs, but the difference was never significant. No persistent microchimeric T cell clones were detected, at a sensitivity of approximately 90 clones per million clonotypes. In the study, deep NGS was used to compare the TCR beta repertoires of mothers and children, and features distinguishing related mother-child pairs from unrelated individuals were sought. The mean age was roughly 40 +/- 4 years for the mothers and around 10 +/- 4 years for the children. After adapters were ligated using NEBNext reagents, the libraries underwent 100+100 nt paired-end sequencing on an Illumina HiSeq 2000. To avoid cross-contamination, the mother libraries and the child libraries were prepared a month apart and sequenced in separate runs. Each donor had between roughly 450,000 and 2,100,000 distinct TCR beta clonotypes identified. Naive TCR beta clonotypes were estimated from low-frequency clonotypes matched to each donor's FACS-determined naive share, without sorting.

Source material: blood. The receptor chain draws on TRBV7-9 and TRBJ1-4; TRBD1 could be the D gene, as 6 bases match. This sequence was found in a boy aged 5-17 years in good health. CDR3 sequence: CASSSGTSGEKLFF. The bases are TGTGCCAGCAGCTCCGGGACATCCGGCGAAAAACTGTTTTTT.